This TCR beta chain was sequenced in a study of cytomegalovirus exposure and HLA in healthy donors. PCR was performed using 60 Vbeta and 13 Jbeta primers. Libraries were prepared by immunoSEQ multiplex PCR; TCRdb keeps only in-frame clonotypes and omits some of them. The data hold 150,000 to 200,000 clones, with 80% observed a single time. The germline CDR1 and CDR2 sequences are SGHTA and FQGNSA. This CDR3 has 11 amino acids. Trimming took 5 bases from V and 4 from J, leaving 6 bases between them. The chain employs TRBV7-2 and TRBJ2-7; D uncertain. The sequence was collected from a girl aged 5-17 years in good health and CMV-seropositive. Sequenced sample: PBMCs. CDR3 amino acids: CASSPGYEQYF. The CDR3 nucleotides read TGTGCCAGCAGCCCGGGTTACGAGCAGTACTTC. The variable domain in full, completed from reference TRBV7-2 and TRBJ2-7, reads GAGVSQSPSNKVTEKGKDVELRCDPISGHTALYWYRQSLGQGLEFLIYFQGNSAPDKSGLPSDRFSAERTGGSVSTLTIQRTQQEDSAVYLCASSPGYEQYFGPGTRLTVT.